A selection of T cell receptor beta chains follows, all from one sample in a study of graft-versus-host responses after intestinal transplantation. Antigens for these TCRs are unknown. Some clones are missing from TCRdb's copy, which holds only in-frame ones; the method was immunoSEQ multiplex PCR. The table lists about 120,000 clones, over 85% of them singletons. The starting material was unstimulated CD4+ T cells sorted from spleen or lymph node cells, obtained before transplant. These receptors were collected from a human donor who was the organ donor for an intestinal transplant. Both conserved end residues are part of each CDR3. D genes are given only for firm matches. The size of a clone is reported for some rows only, either as once, few or many, or as a class for expanded clones.

cdr3_length: 15
j_call: TRBJ2-7
clone_size: NA
d_call: NA
v_call: TRBV9
cdr3_aa: CASSGFREKDGEQYF
cdr3_nt: TGTGCCAGCAGCGGGTTCCGGGAGAAGGATGGGGAGCAGTACTTC

cdr3_length: 14
j_call: TRBJ2-7
clone_size: NA
d_call: TRBD2
v_call: TRBV6-6
cdr3_aa: CASSSLAGRGEQYF
cdr3_nt: TGTGCCAGCAGTTCCTTAGCGGGGAGGGGCGAGCAGTACTTC

cdr3_length: 15
j_call: TRBJ2-1
clone_size: NA
d_call: TRBD2
v_call: TRBV7-3
cdr3_aa: CASSLAGVSDNEQLF
cdr3_nt: TGTGCCAGCAGCTTGGCGGGAGTCTCGGACAATGAGCAGCTCTTC

cdr3_length: 15
j_call: TRBJ2-7
clone_size: NA
d_call: NA
v_call: TRBV14
cdr3_aa: CASSQPGSMYGEQYF
cdr3_nt: TGTGCCAGCAGCCAACCAGGGTCGATGTATGGCGAGCAGTACTTC

cdr3_length: 15
j_call: TRBJ2-3
clone_size: NA
d_call: TRBD2
v_call: TRBV14
cdr3_aa: CASSQDSRLADTQYF
cdr3_nt: TGTGCCAGCAGCCAAGATTCCCGACTAGCTGATACGCAGTATTTT

cdr3_length: 15
j_call: TRBJ1-2
clone_size: NA
d_call: TRBD1
v_call: TRBV11-2
cdr3_aa: CASSLGGDRIYGYTF
cdr3_nt: TGTGCCAGCAGCTTAGGCGGGGACAGAATTTATGGCTACACCTTC

cdr3_length: 13
j_call: TRBJ2-1
clone_size: NA
d_call: NA
v_call: TRBV14
cdr3_aa: CASSPYWGNEQFF
cdr3_nt: TGTGCCAGCAGCCCGTATTGGGGCAATGAGCAGTTCTTC

cdr3_length: 16
j_call: TRBJ2-5
clone_size: NA
d_call: NA
v_call: TRBV25-1
cdr3_aa: CASSEYIQGGFETQYF
cdr3_nt: TGTGCCAGCAGTGAATATATTCAGGGGGGATTTGAGACCCAGTACTTC

cdr3_length: 15
j_call: TRBJ2-1
clone_size: NA
d_call: TRBD2
v_call: TRBV5-1
cdr3_aa: CASSLGGLAYNEQFF
cdr3_nt: TGCGCCAGCAGCCTGGGGGGACTAGCTTACAATGAGCAGTTCTTC

cdr3_length: 16
j_call: TRBJ2-7
clone_size: NA
d_call: TRBD1
v_call: TRBV4-2
cdr3_aa: CASSHTADRSSYEQYF
cdr3_nt: TGTGCCAGCAGCCATACTGCGGACAGGAGTTCCTACGAGCAGTACTTC

cdr3_length: 16
j_call: TRBJ2-7
clone_size: NA
d_call: TRBD2
v_call: TRBV6-1
cdr3_aa: CASSASGTSGRGEQYF
cdr3_nt: TGTGCCAGCAGTGCATCGGGGACTAGCGGGAGAGGCGAGCAGTACTTC

cdr3_length: 15
j_call: TRBJ2-3
clone_size: NA
d_call: TRBD2
v_call: TRBV4-3
cdr3_aa: CASSQLAGAPDTQYF
cdr3_nt: TGCGCCAGCAGCCAACTAGCGGGAGCCCCAGATACGCAGTATTTT

cdr3_length: 15
j_call: TRBJ2-7
clone_size: NA
d_call: NA
v_call: TRBV7-2
cdr3_aa: CASSSPWTASYEQYF
cdr3_nt: TGTGCCAGCAGCTCCCCTTGGACAGCCTCCTACGAGCAGTACTTC

cdr3_length: 16
j_call: TRBJ2-5
clone_size: NA
d_call: TRBD2
v_call: TRBV28
cdr3_aa: CASSLGPGGVQETQYF
cdr3_nt: TGTGCCAGCAGTTTAGGCCCCGGGGGGGTCCAAGAGACCCAGTACTTC

cdr3_length: 15
j_call: TRBJ2-7
clone_size: few
d_call: NA
v_call: TRBV6-6
cdr3_aa: CASSLYSGSSYEQYF
cdr3_nt: TGTGCCAGCAGTTTATATTCAGGGAGCTCCTACGAGCAGTACTTC

cdr3_length: 14
j_call: TRBJ2-7
clone_size: NA
d_call: NA
v_call: TRBV11-2
cdr3_aa: CASSRTRGAYEQYF
cdr3_nt: TGTGCCAGCAGTCGGACGAGAGGGGCCTACGAGCAGTACTTC

cdr3_length: 14
j_call: TRBJ1-2
clone_size: once
d_call: TRBD1
v_call: TRBV27
cdr3_aa: CASSSLDRVEGYTF
cdr3_nt: TGTGCCAGCAGTTCCCTAGACAGGGTGGAAGGCTACACCTTC